The rows below give T cell receptor beta chains drawn from one sample of a study of STAT3 mutations in large granular lymphocyte leukemia. The data were produced by immunoSEQ multiplex PCR, yet TCRdb's version contains in-frame clones alone and is incomplete. Altogether over 4,500 clones are present, more than 45% being singletons, with the ten largest covering 55% to 75%. Sequenced material: peripheral blood mononuclear cells. These receptors were collected from a woman between 65 and 79 years old with T-cell large granular lymphocyte leukemia. Some clones in this sample may be carry-over from other donors' samples. CDR3s include the opening cysteine and the closing phenylalanine or tryptophan. The D gene is left open where the match is weak. Size tells how often a clone was seen (once, few, many) or the class of an expanded clone, and some rows leave it out.

size	V	J	D	CDR3	DNA
-	TRBV25-1	TRBJ2-7	-	CASRLADTAYEQYF	TGTGCCAGCAGATTAGCGGACACGGCCTACGAGCAGTACTTC
-	TRBV30	TRBJ1-5	TRBD1	CAWEGGGDQPQHF	TGTGCCTGGGAGGGAGGGGGCGATCAGCCCCAGCATTTT
-	TRBV29-1	TRBJ2-7	-	CSVQTGSYEQYF	TGCAGCGTTCAAACAGGGTCCTACGAGCAGTACTTC
-	TRBV7-9	TRBJ2-7	-	CASSLDRDDEQYF	TGTGCCAGCAGCTTAGACAGGGACGACGAGCAGTACTTC
few	TRBV6-5	TRBJ1-2	-	CASSYAMVNYGYTF	TGTGCCAGCAGTTACGCGATGGTGAACTATGGCTACACCTTC
-	TRBV6-5	TRBJ2-2	-	CASSLSNTGELFF	TGTGCCAGCAGTTTGTCGAACACCGGGGAGCTGTTTTTT
-	TRBV5-1	TRBJ2-7	TRBD1	CASSAETGTGVHEQYF	TGCGCCAGCAGCGCCGAAACCGGGACAGGGGTGCACGAGCAGTACTTC
-	TRBV5-4	TRBJ2-7	TRBD2	CAMSRGLAGGEQYF	TGTGCGATGTCAAGGGGGCTAGCGGGAGGCGAGCAGTACTTC
once	TRBV6-1	TRBJ1-5	-	CASSESLQGNQPQHF	TGTGCCAGCAGTGAATCCTTACAGGGCAATCAGCCCCAGCATTTT
-	TRBV5-1	TRBJ1-1	-	CASSEDSLNTEAFF	TGCGCCAGCAGCGAGGACAGCTTAAACACTGAAGCTTTCTTT
-	TRBV18	TRBJ2-7	TRBD2	CASSPPGTKSYEQYF	TGTGCCAGCTCACCACCCGGGACTAAAAGCTACGAGCAGTACTTC
-	TRBV5-1	TRBJ2-5	TRBD1	CASSWGQGLETQYF	TGCGCCAGCAGCTGGGGACAGGGACTGGAGACCCAGTACTTC
few	TRBV9	TRBJ1-2	-	CASSVGSGRANYGYTF	TGTGCCAGCAGCGTAGGTTCAGGGCGGGCTAACTATGGCTACACCTTC
-	TRBV5-1	TRBJ2-7	TRBD1	CASNPGTGGSYEQYF	TGCGCCAGCAACCCCGGGACAGGGGGCTCCTACGAGCAGTACTTC
-	TRBV5-4	TRBJ2-1	-	CASSPGLGGFGYEQFF	TGTGCCAGCAGCCCTGGACTAGGGGGTTTTGGGTATGAGCAGTTCTTC
-	TRBV30	TRBJ2-7	TRBD2	CAWRGTSGRGEQYF	TGTGCCTGGAGGGGAACTAGCGGGAGGGGCGAGCAGTACTTC
-	TRBV6-6	TRBJ2-7	-	CASSPWDTYEQYF	TGTGCCAGCAGTCCTTGGGACACCTACGAGCAGTACTTC
-	TRBV15	TRBJ1-1	-	CATSRDGNTEAFF	TGTGCCACCAGCAGAGATGGGAACACTGAAGCTTTCTTT
-	TRBV15	TRBJ2-7	TRBD1	CATSSTGQGNEQYF	TGTGCCACCAGCTCGACGGGACAGGGGAACGAGCAGTACTTC
few	TRBV7-8	TRBJ1-3	-	CASSLNTGSSGNTIYF	TGTGCCAGCAGCTTAAACACGGGGAGCTCTGGAAACACCATATATTTT
few	TRBV29-1	TRBJ1-5	-	CSVEEGNQPQHF	TGCAGCGTTGAAGAGGGCAATCAGCCCCAGCATTTT
few	TRBV6-6	TRBJ2-7	TRBD2	CASSGSGRAEQYF	TGTGCCAGCAGTGGTAGCGGGAGGGCCGAGCAGTACTTC
-	TRBV6-1	TRBJ2-5	-	CASSGPTQETQYF	TGTGCCAGCAGTGGACCTACCCAAGAGACCCAGTACTTC
-	TRBV6-6	TRBJ2-7	TRBD2	CASRTSGRAYEQYF	TGTGCCAGCAGGACTAGCGGGAGGGCCTACGAGCAGTACTTC
-	TRBV6-5	TRBJ2-7	-	CASSYSPQVSYEQYF	TGTGCCAGCAGTTACTCCCCCCAGGTCTCCTACGAGCAGTACTTC
few	TRBV7-9	TRBJ1-5	-	CASSLDRSEQPQHF	TGTGCCAGCAGCCTTGACAGGAGTGAACAGCCCCAGCATTTT
once	TRBV5-1	TRBJ2-1	TRBD2	CASSPGTSGSPYNEQFF	TGCGCCAGCAGCCCCGGGACTAGCGGGAGCCCATACAATGAGCAGTTCTTC
few	TRBV5-6	TRBJ1-5	-	CASSTGYNQPQHF	TGTGCCAGCAGCACTGGATACAATCAGCCCCAGCATTTT
-	TRBV19	TRBJ2-1	TRBD2	CASARLAGNYNEQFF	TGTGCCAGCGCCAGACTAGCGGGAAACTACAATGAGCAGTTCTTC
-	TRBV7-9	TRBJ2-5	-	CASSLVRLVQETQYF	TGTGCCAGCAGCTTAGTACGGCTAGTCCAAGAGACCCAGTACTTC
-	TRBV5-1	TRBJ2-5	TRBD2	CASSPPTAGVGETQYF	TGCGCCAGCAGCCCCCCGACGGCGGGAGTAGGAGAGACCCAGTACTTC
-	TRBV30	TRBJ1-2	TRBD1	CAWSVTTGEGYTF	TGTGCCTGGAGTGTAACAACAGGGGAAGGCTACACCTTC
-	TRBV7-9	TRBJ2-5	-	CASSLAAETQYF	TGTGCCAGCAGCTTAGCGGCGGAGACCCAGTACTTC
few	TRBV4-2	TRBJ2-1	TRBD2	CASSSGRVTYNEQFF	TGTGCCAGCAGCAGCGGGAGGGTAACGTACAATGAGCAGTTCTTC
-	TRBV7-9	TRBJ1-2	TRBD1	CASSFGGTGEGYGYTF	TGTGCCAGCAGCTTTGGTGGGACAGGGGAAGGGTATGGCTACACCTTC
-	TRBV5-1	TRBJ2-3	-	CASSPGGGRDTQYF	TGCGCCAGCAGCCCCGGGGGCGGGCGGGATACGCAGTATTTT